What follows is one T cell receptor (beta chain) and its context. The data belong to a study of blood T cell repertoires in COVID-19. The CDR3 sequence is 13 residues long. The ends were cut back, 4 bases at V and 7 bases at J, with 15 bases in the middle. CDR1 and CDR2 (germline): SGHRS, YFSETQ. Using immunoSEQ multiplex PCR, the repertoire was profiled, and TCRdb retains in-frame clones only, with some absent. This sample has under 350,000 clones, with roughly 85% found just once. Sequenced: peripheral blood. This chain uses TRBV5-1 with TRBJ2-7, with D unclear. This TCR came from a human donor in a cohort sampled during active COVID-19. CDR3 residues: CASSPGPSWEQYF. The CDR3, as DNA: TGCGCCAGCAGCCCTGGCCCCTCCTGGGAGCAGTACTTC.